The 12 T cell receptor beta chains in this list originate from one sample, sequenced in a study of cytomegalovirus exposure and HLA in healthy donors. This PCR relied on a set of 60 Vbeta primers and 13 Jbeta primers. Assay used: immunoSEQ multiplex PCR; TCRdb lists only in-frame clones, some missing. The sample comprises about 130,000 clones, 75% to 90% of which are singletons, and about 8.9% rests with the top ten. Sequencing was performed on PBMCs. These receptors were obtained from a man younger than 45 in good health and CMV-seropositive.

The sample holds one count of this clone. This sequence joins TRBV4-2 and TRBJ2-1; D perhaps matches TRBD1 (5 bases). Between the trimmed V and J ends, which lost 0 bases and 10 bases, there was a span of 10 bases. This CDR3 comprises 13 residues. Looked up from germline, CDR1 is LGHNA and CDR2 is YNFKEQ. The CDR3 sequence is CASSQERGREQFF. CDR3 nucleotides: TGTGCCAGCAGCCAAGAAAGGGGTCGGGAGCAGTTCTTC.

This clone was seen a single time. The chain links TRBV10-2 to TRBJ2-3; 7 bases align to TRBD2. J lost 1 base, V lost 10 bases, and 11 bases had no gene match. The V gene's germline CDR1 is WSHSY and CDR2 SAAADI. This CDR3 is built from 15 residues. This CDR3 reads CANRSGGERTDTQYF. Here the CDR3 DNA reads TGCGCCAACAGGAGTGGGGGGGAACGCACAGATACGCAGTATTTT.

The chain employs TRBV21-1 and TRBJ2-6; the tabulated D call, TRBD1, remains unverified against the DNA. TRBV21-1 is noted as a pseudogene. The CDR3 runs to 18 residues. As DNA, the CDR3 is TGTGCCAGCAGCAAAGCCTGGGACAGACTCTCTGGGGCCAACGTCCTGACTTTC. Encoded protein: CASSKAWDRLSGANVLTF.

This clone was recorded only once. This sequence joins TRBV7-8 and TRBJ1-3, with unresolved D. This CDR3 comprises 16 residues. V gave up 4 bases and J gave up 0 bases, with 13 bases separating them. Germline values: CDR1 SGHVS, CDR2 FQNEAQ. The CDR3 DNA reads TGTGCCAGCAGCTCCCCGTGGCGGATCTCTGGAAACACCATATATTTT. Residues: CASSSPWRISGNTIYF.

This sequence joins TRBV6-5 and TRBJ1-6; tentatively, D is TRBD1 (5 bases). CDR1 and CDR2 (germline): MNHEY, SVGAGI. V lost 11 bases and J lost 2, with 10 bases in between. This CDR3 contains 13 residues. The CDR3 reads CAAKGTYNSPLHF. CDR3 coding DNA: TGTGCCGCTAAGGGGACCTATAATTCACCCCTCCACTTT.

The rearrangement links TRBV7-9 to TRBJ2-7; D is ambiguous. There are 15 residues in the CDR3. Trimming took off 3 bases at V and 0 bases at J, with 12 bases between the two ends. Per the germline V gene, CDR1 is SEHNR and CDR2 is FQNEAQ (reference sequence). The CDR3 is CASSFTRLSSYEQYF. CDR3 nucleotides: TGTGCCAGCAGCTTTACTCGTCTGAGCTCCTACGAGCAGTACTTC.

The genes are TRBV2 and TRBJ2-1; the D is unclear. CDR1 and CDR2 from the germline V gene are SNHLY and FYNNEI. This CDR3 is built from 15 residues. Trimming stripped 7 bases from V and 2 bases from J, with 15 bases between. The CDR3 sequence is CASTPVIAPYNEQFF. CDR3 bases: TGTGCCAGCACCCCGGTAATAGCCCCCTACAATGAGCAGTTCTTC. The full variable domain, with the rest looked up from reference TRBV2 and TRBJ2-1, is EPEVTQTPSHQVTQMGQEVILRCVPISNHLYFYWYRQILGQKVEFLVSFYNNEISEKSEIFDDQFSVERPDGSNFTLKIRSTKLEDSAMYFCASTPVIAPYNEQFFGPGTRLTVL.

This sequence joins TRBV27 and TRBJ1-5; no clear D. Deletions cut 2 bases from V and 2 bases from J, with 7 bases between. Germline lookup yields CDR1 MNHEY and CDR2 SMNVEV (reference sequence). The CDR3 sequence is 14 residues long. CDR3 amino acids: CASSLIRGNQPQHF. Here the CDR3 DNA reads TGTGCCAGCAGTTTAATTCGGGGCAATCAGCCCCAGCATTTT.

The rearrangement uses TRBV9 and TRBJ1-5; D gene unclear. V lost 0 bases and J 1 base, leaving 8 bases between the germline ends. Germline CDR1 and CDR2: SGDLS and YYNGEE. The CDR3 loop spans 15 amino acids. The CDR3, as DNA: TGTGCCAGCAGCGTAGGAGGGTCGAGCAATCAGCCCCAGCATTTT. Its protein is CASSVGGSSNQPQHF.

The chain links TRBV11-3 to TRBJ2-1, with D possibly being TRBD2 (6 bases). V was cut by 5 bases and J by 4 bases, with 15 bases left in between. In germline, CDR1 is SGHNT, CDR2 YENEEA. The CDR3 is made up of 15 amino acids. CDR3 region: CASSQDSGRYNEQFF. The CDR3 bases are TGTGCCAGCAGCCAAGACTCTGGGAGGTACAATGAGCAGTTCTTC.

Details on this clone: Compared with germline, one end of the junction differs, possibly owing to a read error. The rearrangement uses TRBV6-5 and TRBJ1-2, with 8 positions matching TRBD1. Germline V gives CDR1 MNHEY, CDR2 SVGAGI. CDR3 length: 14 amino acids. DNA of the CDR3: TGTGCCAGCAGTTACTCCGACAGGGGATATGACTACACCTTC. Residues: CASSYSDRGYDYTF.

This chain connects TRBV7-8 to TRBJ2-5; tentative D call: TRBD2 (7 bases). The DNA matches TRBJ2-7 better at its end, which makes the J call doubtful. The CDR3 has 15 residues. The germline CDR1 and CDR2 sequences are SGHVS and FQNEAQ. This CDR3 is CASSLRGGGAYEQYF. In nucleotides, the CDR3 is TGTGCCAGCAGCTTACGGGGAGGGGGAGCCTACGAGCAGTACTTC.